A single sample is the source of the 29 T cell receptor beta chains below, sequenced in a study of Tregs in tolerant kidney transplant recipients. Sequenced by immunoSEQ multiplex PCR; TCRdb stores in-frame clones only, minus some. The data contain roughly 66,000 clones, just under 95% of them seen just once; the ten biggest clones take up about a tenth. The material sequenced was CD8+ T cells from blood, taken before the transplant. These TCRs come from a human donor who received a combined kidney and bone marrow transplant.

This sequence joins TRBV7-2 and TRBJ1-2, with TRBD1 matching over 7 bases. Germline CDR1 is SGHTA and CDR2 is FQGNSA. The CDR3 contains 15 residues. After removal of 4 bases from V and 1 base from J, the junction contained 6 bases not matched to a gene. The CDR3 DNA is TGTGCCAGCAGCTCCCGGGACAGAAGTAACTATGGCTACACCTTC. It specifies CASSSRDRSNYGYTF. Full variable domain (rest looked up from reference TRBV7-2 and TRBJ1-2): GAGVSQSPSNKVTEKGKDVELRCDPISGHTALYWYRQSLGQGLEFLIYFQGNSAPDKSGLPSDRFSAERTGGSVSTLTIQRTQQEDSAVYLCASSSRDRSNYGYTFGSGTRLTVV.

The V call is TRBV7-2, the J call TRBJ1-1; D is unresolved. The CDR3 runs 14 residues. V was pared by 3 bases and J by 0 bases, with 8 bases between. The germline CDR1 and CDR2 sequences are SGHTA and FQGNSA. CDR3 bases: TGTGCCAGCAGCTTTAGAACCATGAACACTGAAGCTTTCTTT. Protein product: CASSFRTMNTEAFF.

Note on this clone: The same CDR3 also results from other DNA sequences found in this sample. The chain employs TRBV27 and TRBJ1-6, with D unclear. From germline, CDR1 is MNHEY and CDR2 SMNVEV (reference sequence). CDR3 length: 16 amino acids. Trimming took 5 bases from V and 0 from J, leaving 11 bases between them. CDR3 bases: TGTGCCAGCAGTCTGCTGCGGAGCTCCTATAATTCACCCCTCCACTTT. This gives the protein CASSLLRSSYNSPLHF.

V and J are TRBV9 and TRBJ1-2; 8 bases are shared with TRBD1. The CDR3 sequence is 15 residues long. V trimming: 2 bases; J trimming: 7 bases; junction bases outside the gene matches: 10. Germline V CDR1 and CDR2: SGDLS, YYNGEE. The CDR3 region has the DNA TGTGCCAGCAGCGTGCAGGGGGCCAGTCTTCGTGGCTACACCTTC. Translating gives CASSVQGASLRGYTF.

This clone has more than one count but fewer than ten. The V and J genes are TRBV5-6 and TRBJ1-4; 10 bases are shared with TRBD1. Per germline, CDR1 SGHDT and CDR2 YYEEEE. V lost 2 bases, J lost 6 bases, and 7 bases stayed unmatched. The CDR3 extends over 16 amino acids. The CDR3 DNA is TGTGCCAGCAGCTTTGGGACAGGGGCCCGAGATGAAAAACTGTTTTTT. Translation: CASSFGTGARDEKLFF. Full variable domain (outside the CDR3, taken from reference TRBV5-6 and TRBJ1-4): DAGVTQSPTHLIKTRGQQVTLRCSPKSGHDTVSWYQQALGQGPQFIFQYYEEEERQRGNFPDRFSGHQFPNYSSELNVNALLLGDSALYLCASSFGTGARDEKLFFGSGTQLSVL.

The V gene is TRBV19, the J gene TRBJ2-2, with D tentatively TRBD2 (5 bases). The length of the CDR3 is 15 residues. V gave up 7 bases and J gave up 1 base, with 13 bases separating them. From germline, CDR1 is LNHDA and CDR2 SQIVND (reference sequence). The CDR3 DNA reads TGTGCCAGTAAAGTGAGTGGGAGGAACACCGGGGAGCTGTTTTTT. The encoded protein is CASKVSGRNTGELFF.

This chain joins TRBV9 and TRBJ2-2, with D maybe TRBD2 (6 bases). The CDR3 spans 15 residues. Between the trimmed V and J ends, which lost 5 bases and 4 bases, there was a span of 15 bases. Germline V CDR1 and CDR2: SGDLS, YYNGEE. This chain's CDR3 is CASSYGDGGTGELFF. Written as DNA, the CDR3 is TGTGCCAGCAGTTACGGAGACGGGGGCACCGGGGAGCTGTTTTTT. Full variable domain (missing parts from reference TRBV9 and TRBJ2-2): DSGVTQTPKHLITATGQRVTLRCSPRSGDLSVYWYQQSLDQGLQFLIQYYNGEERAKGNILERFSAQQFPDLHSELNLSSLELGDSALYFCASSYGDGGTGELFFGEGSRLTVL.

V usage is TRBV19 and J usage is TRBJ1-5; no clear D. The CDR3 consists of 14 residues. The germline V gene has CDR1 LNHDA and CDR2 SQIVND (reference sequence). V lost 3 bases and J lost 2, with 8 bases in between. The CDR3 spells CASSIGLGNQPQHF. CDR3 DNA sequence: TGTGCCAGTAGTATCGGGTTAGGCAATCAGCCCCAGCATTTT.

The chain is built from TRBV27 and TRBJ2-7; perhaps TRBD1 as D (5 bases). The CDR3 length is 13 residues. The V end was cut by 5 bases, the J end by 0 bases, with 8 bases between. Germline-derived CDR1 and CDR2 are MNHEY and SMNVEV (reference sequence). CDR3 in amino acids: CASSMTVSYEQYF. The CDR3 coding sequence is TGTGCCAGCAGTATGACAGTCTCCTACGAGCAGTACTTC.

The chain carries TRBV7-9 and TRBJ2-1; 9 nucleotides align to TRBD1. Germline loops: CDR1 SEHNR, CDR2 FQNEAQ (reference sequence). The V segment lost 7 bases and the J segment 8 bases; nucleotides outside the gene matches: 6. This CDR3 is built from 13 residues. Here the CDR3 reads CASTRTGVYEQFF. The CDR3 nucleotides read TGTGCCAGCACCAGGACAGGGGTTTATGAGCAGTTCTTC.

This chain joins TRBV2 and TRBJ2-1; D remains ambiguous. This CDR3 is 11 amino acids long. CDR1 is SNHLY, CDR2 FYNNEI, per germline. The ends were cut back, 3 bases at V and 8 bases at J, with 5 bases in the middle. CDR3 DNA: TGTGCCAGCAGTGACCTAGATGAGCAGTTCTTC. It codes for CASSDLDEQFF.

This clone was counted once. The chain is built from TRBV28 and TRBJ1-1; 7 bases fit TRBD1. Germline assignment: CDR1 MDHEN and CDR2 SYDVKM. The CDR3 sequence is 15 residues long. The V segment lost 6 bases and the J segment 0 bases; nucleotides outside the gene matches: 7. The CDR3, as DNA: TGTGCCAGCAGGCCCACCGGGACAGTGAACACTGAAGCTTTCTTT. This sequence encodes CASRPTGTVNTEAFF.

V usage is TRBV5-5 and J usage is TRBJ2-7, with D tentatively TRBD1 (6 bases). The CDR3 is made up of 16 amino acids. The germline V and J ends were trimmed by 0 bases and 1 base, with 14 bases remaining between them. Per the germline V gene, CDR1 is SGHKS and CDR2 is YYEKEE (reference sequence). The CDR3 loop is CASSLEGGQRSYEQYF. The CDR3 region has the DNA TGTGCCAGCAGCTTGGAAGGGGGTCAGAGATCCTACGAGCAGTACTTC.

The V call is TRBV18, the J call TRBJ2-1, with 8 bases aligning to TRBD1. This CDR3 region has 15 residues. In germline, CDR1 is KGHSH, CDR2 LQKENI. J was trimmed by 8 bases and V by 3 bases; bases with no gene match: 9. CDR3 sequence reads: CASSPDGQGEDEQFF. The CDR3, as DNA: TGTGCCAGCTCACCGGATGGACAGGGTGAGGATGAGCAGTTCTTC.

The CDR3 spells CASSPTSQGLSTDTQYF. Here the CDR3 DNA reads TGTGCCAGTAGTCCTACTTCGCAGGGGTTGAGCACAGATACGCAGTATTTT. The chain has TRBV19 and TRBJ2-3, with TRBD1 as a possible D gene (6 bases). Trimming removed 5 bases at V and 0 bases at J, with 18 bases between. Germline CDR1 LNHDA, CDR2 SQIVND (reference sequence). The CDR3 covers 17 residues.

This clone was seen only once. The chain uses TRBV14 and TRBJ2-7, with 7 bases aligning to TRBD1. Losses at the gene ends were 6 bases for V and 3 bases for J; bases not matched to a gene: 5. This CDR3 has 13 amino acids. Germline lookup yields CDR1 SGHDN and CDR2 FVKESK. The CDR3 bases are TGTGCCAGCAGAGAAGGGACAGACTACGAGCAGTACTTC. This gives the protein CASREGTDYEQYF.

The CDR3 DNA reads TGTGCCAGCAGCCAGCCTGGCCCTACAGGGGCCCACGAGCAGTACTTC. Its translation is CASSQPGPTGAHEQYF. The chain employs TRBV4-2 and TRBJ2-7; 7 nucleotides line up with TRBD1. From germline, CDR1 is LGHNA and CDR2 YNFKEQ. J lost 5 bases, V lost 3 bases, and 13 bases had no gene match. This CDR3 region has 16 residues.

The chain carries TRBV6-1 and TRBJ2-1, with 8 bases that match TRBD1. Germline CDR1 reads MNHNS; CDR2 reads SASEGT. The CDR3 consists of 14 residues. Trimming took 6 bases from V and 7 from J; bases not matched to a gene: 8. The CDR3 sequence is CASRARTGLNEQFF. CDR3 bases: TGTGCCAGCAGGGCCAGGACAGGGCTTAATGAGCAGTTCTTC.

This clone was seen a few times. Distinct nucleotide sequences in the sample also encode this CDR3. This sequence joins TRBV14 and TRBJ1-2; the D gene is possibly TRBD1 (5 bases). The germline V gene has CDR1 SGHDN and CDR2 FVKESK. The V end was cut by 1 base, the J end by 2 bases, with 5 bases between. The CDR3 runs to 13 residues. CDR3 amino acids: CASSQGTNYGYTF. The CDR3 DNA reads as TGTGCCAGCAGCCAAGGGACAAACTATGGCTACACCTTC.

A few counts support this clone. The J gene is TRBJ1-5, the V gene TRBV19; D is uncertain. Germline lookup yields CDR1 LNHDA and CDR2 SQIVND (reference sequence). The CDR3 runs 15 residues. V dropped 0 bases and J dropped 2 bases, with 8 bases sitting between them. The DNA for the CDR3 is TGTGCCAGTAGTATAGATCCCCCTGGCAATCAGCCCCAGCATTTT. Translated, it gives CASSIDPPGNQPQHF.

This chain joins TRBV13 and TRBJ2-5; 7 nucleotides align to TRBD1. Germline V CDR1 and CDR2: PRHDT, FYEKMQ (reference sequence). V shed 4 bases, J shed 0 bases, and the junction held 5 bases outside the gene matches. The CDR3 extends over 15 amino acids. The CDR3 reads CASSSFGTDQETQYF. As DNA, the CDR3 is TGTGCCAGCAGCTCATTCGGGACAGACCAAGAGACCCAGTACTTC.

The rearrangement uses TRBV7-9 and TRBJ2-3; TRBD2 is a possible D gene (5 bases). Trimming pared 6 bases from V and 0 bases from J, leaving 10 bases between. The CDR3 sequence is 14 residues long. Germline CDR1 is SEHNR and CDR2 is FQNEAQ (reference sequence). The CDR3 loop reads CASSSGVSTDTQYF. In DNA form, the CDR3 reads TGTGCCAGCAGTTCCGGGGTTAGCACAGATACGCAGTATTTT.

This clone has a handful of counts. The CDR3 region is CASSLEIAGLITDTQYF. In nucleotides, the CDR3 is TGTGCCAGCAGCTTAGAAATAGCGGGGCTGATCACAGATACGCAGTATTTT. V and J are TRBV7-2 and TRBJ2-3; 8 nucleotides agree with TRBD2. Germline V gene data show CDR1 as SGHTA and CDR2 as FQGNSA. This CDR3 is built from 17 residues. With 1 base clipped from V and 2 bases from J, the junction kept 8 bases outside the gene matches.

This chain links TRBV7-2 with TRBJ2-5; 11 bases fit TRBD2. V shed 5 bases, J shed 4 bases, and the junction held 6 bases outside the gene matches. This CDR3 is built from 15 residues. The germline gives CDR1 SGHTA, CDR2 FQGNSA. CDR3 region: CASSLSGGAGETQYF. The CDR3 nucleotides are TGTGCCAGCAGCCTTAGCGGGGGGGCAGGAGAGACCCAGTACTTC.

This sequence joins TRBV6-5 and TRBJ2-3, with D possibly TRBD2 on 5 matching bases. The CDR3 is made up of 13 amino acids. Germline V gene sequence: CDR1 MNHEY, CDR2 SVGAGI. V was trimmed by 5 bases and J by 3 bases, leaving 9 bases between them. The CDR3 DNA sequence: TGTGCCAGCAGTAGTCTAGCTACAGATACGCAGTATTTT. Encoded protein: CASSSLATDTQYF.

The V gene is TRBV4-1, the J gene TRBJ2-3, with TRBD1 matching 7 bases. Germline trimming cut 0 bases from V and 4 bases from J; bases unmatched to any gene: 1. CDR3 length: 14 amino acids. Germline V gene data show CDR1 as MGHRA and CDR2 as YSYEKL. CDR3 sequence: CASSQDQGADTQYF. CDR3 in DNA: TGCGCCAGCAGCCAAGATCAGGGGGCAGATACGCAGTATTTT.

V is TRBV15 and J is TRBJ2-1; 12 bases fit TRBD2. There are 21 residues in the CDR3. The V and J ends lost 0 bases and 3 bases, in that order; junction bases with no gene match: 15. The germline CDR1 and CDR2 sequences are LNHNV and YYDKDF (reference sequence). The CDR3 region is CATSRDDPTLRTSGIYNEQFF. The CDR3, as DNA: TGTGCCACCAGCAGAGATGACCCCACCCTTAGGACTAGCGGGATCTACAATGAGCAGTTCTTC.

The V call is TRBV27, the J call TRBJ2-1; tentative D call: TRBD2 (5 bases). Trimming took off 0 bases at V and 0 bases at J, with 9 bases between the two ends. Germline V lookup: CDR1 MNHEY, CDR2 SMNVEV (reference sequence). This CDR3 is built from 16 residues. CDR3: CASSLSAAVSYNEQFF. The CDR3 DNA follows: TGTGCCAGCAGTTTATCGGCAGCGGTCTCCTACAATGAGCAGTTCTTC.

The chain is built from TRBV7-9 and TRBJ1-2; D is perhaps TRBD1 (5 bases). V shed 5 bases and J shed 8 bases, with 18 bases lying between them. CDR3 size: 14 residues. Per germline, CDR1 SEHNR and CDR2 FQNEAQ (reference sequence). The DNA of the CDR3 is TGTGCCAGCAGCCCACAGACAGTGCCTGGGGGCTACACCTTC. Protein: CASSPQTVPGGYTF. Full variable domain (outside the CDR3, taken from reference TRBV7-9 and TRBJ1-2): DTGVSQNPRHKITKRGQNVTFRCDPISEHNRLYWYRQTLGQGPEFLTYFQNEAQLEKSRLLSDRFSAERPKGSFSTLEIQRTEQGDSAMYLCASSPQTVPGGYTFGSGTRLTVV.